One T cell receptor (beta chain) is described in this entry. Its antigen remains unidentified. The source of the sample is a study of shared clonotypes between healthy human individuals. General observations from the study: Some clonotypes were shared by all four sorted-subset donors, while others were not shared. The non-shared ones had lower generation probabilities than the shared ones.

With 0 bases removed from V and 8 bases from J, the gap between germline ends came to 10 bases. The CDR3 covers 12 residues. CDR1 and CDR2 from the germline V gene are GTSNPN and SVGIG (reference sequence). Profiled with immunoSEQ multiplex PCR; TCRdb holds only in-frame clones, not every one. The sample has roughly 2 million clones; 90% to 96% are singletons. Only Caucasian adults living in Nashville, Tennessee served as donors. The split of CD4+ cells yielded CD45RA+ naive and CD45RA-negative memory subsets. J is TRBJ1-2 and V is TRBV30, with unresolved D. This sequence originates from a man between 18 and 35 years old in good health. The specimen sequenced was naive CD4+ T cells sorted from blood. Subset specified: CD45RA+ positively selected. The CDR3 nucleotides are TGTGCCTGGAGTGTAATGACCAGCGGCTACACCTTC. Translating gives CAWSVMTSGYTF.